This T cell receptor (beta chain) emerged from a study of molecular identifiers for immune sequencing clone quantification. This clonotype was observed a few times. TCRdb re-analysed the PCR reads in MiXCR, keeping a single row per CDR3 protein. The sample consists of about 86,000 distinct CDR3 sequences, 20% to 25% of them appearing once. Germline V gene lookup returns CDR1 SNHLY and CDR2 FYNNEI. The CDR3 is 13 residues long. With 2 bases removed from V and 4 bases from J, the gap between germline ends came to 9 bases. This sequence joins TRBV2 and TRBJ2-7; D remains unclear. Sequenced: naive CD8+ T cells from blood, with Jurkat cell RNA spiked in. The subset: FACS-sorted CD8+CD4-CCR7+CD45RA+ naive T cells. The receptor comes from a human donor in good health. Some libraries in this study had Jurkat cell RNA spiked in. The CDR3 DNA reads TGTGCCAGCAGTGAATTCCACCGGTACGAGCAGTACTTC. It translates to CASSEFHRYEQYF. The full variable domain, rest sourced from reference TRBV2 and TRBJ2-7, is EPEVTQTPSHQVTQMGQEVILRCVPISNHLYFYWYRQILGQKVEFLVSFYNNEISEKSEIFDDQFSVERPDGSNFTLKIRSTKLEDSAMYFCASSEFHRYEQYFGPGTRLTVT.